This TCR beta chain was sequenced during a study of T cell responses to AZD1222 COVID-19 vaccine. Assay: immunoSEQ multiplex PCR; the TCRdb copy retains only in-frame clones and omits some. The profile shows hundreds of thousands of clones, about 94% of them singletons. J lost 4 bases, V lost 0 bases, and 7 bases had no gene match. Germline V gene data show CDR1 as SGDLS and CDR2 as YYNGEE. The CDR3 spans 16 residues. This TCR was recovered from an adult who received the AZD1222 COVID-19 vaccine. The sequencing used peripheral blood, collected 28 days after the second AZD1222 dose. This sequence joins TRBV9 and TRBJ1-3; 7 positions agree with TRBD1. The CDR3 sequence is CASSVGRGRRGNTIYF. The DNA of the CDR3 is TGTGCCAGCAGCGTAGGAAGGGGGCGTCGGGGAAACACCATATATTTT. The full variable domain, with the rest looked up from reference TRBV9 and TRBJ1-3, is DSGVTQTPKHLITATGQRVTLRCSPRSGDLSVYWYQQSLDQGLQFLIQYYNGEERAKGNILERFSAQQFPDLHSELNLSSLELGDSALYFCASSVGRGRRGNTIYFGEGSWLTVV.